This passage covers 20 T cell receptor beta chains from one sample sequenced in a study of T cells after yellow fever vaccination. TCRdb called the 5' RACE reads again in MiXCR, with one record for every CDR3 protein. The sample has a few hundred thousand distinct CDR3 sequences, around 4% seen once. Sample: PBMCs, taken on the day of the yellow fever booster vaccination. The receptors here all came from a man aged 18 to 35 who received the YFV17D yellow fever vaccine.

This clonotype was picked up many times. This rearrangement joins TRBV5-6 to TRBJ2-7; 10 positions match TRBD1. V dropped 4 bases and J dropped 6; count of bases not matched to a gene: 7. The germline V gene encodes CDR1 SGHDT and CDR2 YYEEEE. CDR3 size: 14 residues. CDR3 amino acids: CASSLDRGFSEQYV. In nucleotides, the CDR3 is TGTGCCAGCAGCCTGGACAGGGGGTTCTCCGAGCAGTACGTC.

This clonotype has ten or more counts. V gene TRBV12-3 or TRBV12-4 combines with J gene TRBJ1-2, with D possibly TRBD1 on 5 matching bases. The CDR3 is 12 residues long. The germline V and J ends were trimmed by 6 bases and 10 bases, with 15 bases remaining between them. CDR3 bases: TGTGCCAGCAGCCCGAGACAGCGTGCCTACACCTTC. This translates into CASSPRQRAYTF.

Turning to this clonotype: This may be a read error: a much more frequent sequence differs by one nucleotide. The chain employs TRBV7-9 and TRBJ1-1, with a weak D call TRBD1 (6 bases). Trimming removed 5 bases at V and 10 bases at J, with 14 bases between. CDR3 length: 12 residues. Germline V gene sequence: CDR1 SEHNR, CDR2 FQNEAQ (reference sequence). The CDR3 DNA reads as TGTGCCAGCAGCGATGACAGGTCTGTAGCTTTCTTT. Its translation: CASSDDRSVAFF. The full variable domain, rest sourced from reference TRBV7-9 and TRBJ1-1, is DTGVSQNPRHKITKRGQNVTFRCDPISEHNRLYWYRQTLGQGPEFLTYFQNEAQLEKSRLLSDRFSAERPKGSFSTLEIQRTEQGDSAMYLCASSDDRSVAFFGQGTRLTVV.

This clonotype was found many times. The V gene is TRBV9, the J gene TRBJ2-5; tentatively, D is TRBD2 (6 bases). The CDR3 has 13 residues. Trimming took 0 bases from V and 5 from J, leaving 8 bases between them. The germline V gene encodes CDR1 SGDLS and CDR2 YYNGEE. The CDR3 loop is CASSVVEGETQYF. In DNA, the CDR3 is TGTGCCAGCAGCGTAGTGGAGGGGGAGACCCAGTACTTC.

In this sample, this clonotype turned up many times. The chain uses TRBV7-2 and TRBJ2-5, with TRBD2 as a possible D gene (5 bases). The V gene's germline CDR1 is SGHTA and CDR2 FQGNSA. CDR3 length: 14 amino acids. V was trimmed by 2 bases and J by 1 base, leaving 8 bases between them. This CDR3 reads CASSLWGAQETQYF. CDR3 in DNA: TGTGCCAGCAGCTTATGGGGAGCCCAAGAGACCCAGTACTTC.

This clonotype was seen repeatedly, ten times or more. The V call is TRBV5-5, the J call TRBJ2-5, with D maybe TRBD1 (6 bases). Germline V gene sequence: CDR1 SGHKS, CDR2 YYEKEE (reference sequence). Between the trimmed V and J ends, which lost 3 bases and 2 bases, there was a span of 11 bases. The CDR3 has 14 amino acids. The CDR3 nucleotides read TGTGCCAGCAGCTACTTAGACAGGCAAGAGACCCAGTACTTC. As protein: CASSYLDRQETQYF.

This clonotype has just a few counts. The chain is built from TRBV12-3 or TRBV12-4 and TRBJ1-1; the D is unclear. This CDR3 comprises 16 residues. V lost 6 bases, J lost 0 bases, and 17 bases lay in between. CDR3 loop: CASSPQVMGLNTEAFF. DNA of the CDR3: TGTGCCAGCAGCCCTCAGGTGATGGGCCTGAACACTGAAGCTTTCTTT.

Many counts were recorded for this clonotype. The rearrangement links TRBV12-3 or TRBV12-4 to TRBJ1-5, with D perhaps TRBD1 (6 bases). V lost 5 bases and J 8 bases, leaving 16 bases between the germline ends. This CDR3 region has 14 residues. Here the CDR3 reads CASSQNRAHEPQHF. DNA of the CDR3: TGTGCCAGCAGTCAGAACAGGGCCCATGAGCCCCAGCATTTT.

This chain uses TRBV7-3 with TRBJ2-7, with D unclear. The CDR3 consists of 10 residues. Germline V CDR1 and CDR2: SGHTA, FQGTGA. The V gene lost 2 bases and the J gene lost 8 bases, with 4 bases spanning the gap. CDR3 region: CASSLHKQYV. CDR3 DNA sequence: TGTGCCAGCAGCTTACACAAGCAGTACGTC.

The chain uses TRBV10-3 and TRBJ1-1; D gene ambiguous. The CDR3 has 13 residues. The V end lost 7 bases, the J end lost 2 bases, and 11 bases lay between the germline ends. Looked up from germline, CDR1 is ENHRY and CDR2 is SYGVKD. The CDR3 region has the DNA TGTGCCATCACCTCGGACCCAAACACTGAAGCTTTCTTT. Protein product: CAITSDPNTEAFF.

This clonotype was detected many times. The chain uses TRBV9 and TRBJ2-1; 9 bases align to TRBD1. This CDR3 is built from 15 residues. CDR1 and CDR2 from the germline V gene are SGDLS and YYNGEE. J was trimmed by 4 bases and V by 3 bases; bases with no gene match: 5. In nucleotides, the CDR3 is TGTGCCAGCAGCGGCATGGGACAGGGATACAATGAGCAGTTCTTC. As protein: CASSGMGQGYNEQFF.

This clonotype was recorded at least ten times. CDR3 amino acids: CASSLSFGLSYEQYV. The CDR3 nucleotides are TGTGCCAGCAGCTTATCGTTTGGGCTATCCTACGAGCAGTACGTC. The chain couples TRBV7-9 to TRBJ2-7; no clear D. The V gene's germline CDR1 is SEHNR and CDR2 FQNEAQ (reference sequence). The CDR3 contains 15 residues. V was shortened by 2 bases and J by 1 base, with 12 bases between the two germline ends.

This clonotype was counted many times. The V gene is TRBV7-2, the J gene TRBJ1-2; D unresolved. Germline V lookup: CDR1 SGHTA, CDR2 FQGNSA. V was pared by 3 bases and J by 4 bases, with 9 bases between. The CDR3 totals 13 residues. The CDR3 reads CASSFSSLYGYTF. The CDR3 DNA is TGTGCCAGCAGCTTTTCCAGCCTCTATGGCTACACCTTC.

This clonotype was recorded many times. The rearrangement uses TRBV12-5 and TRBJ1-5; D not resolved. Germline values: CDR1 LGHNT, CDR2 FRNRAP. This CDR3 has 13 residues. Trimming took 2 bases from V and 5 from J, leaving 7 bases between them. The CDR3 DNA is TGTGCTAGTGGTTTGACCAGTTATCAGCCCCAGCATTTT. Encoded protein: CASGLTSYQPQHF.

This clonotype occurred a few times. The CDR3 is CASSSLGGQDEKLFF. For the CDR3, the DNA is TGTGCCAGCAGCTCGCTGGGGGGGCAAGACGAAAAACTGTTTTTT. The rearrangement joins TRBV7-9 to TRBJ1-4; tentative D call: TRBD1 (6 bases). CDR1 SEHNR and CDR2 FQNEAQ come from the germline V gene (reference sequence). Trimming pared 4 bases from V and 8 bases from J, leaving 17 bases between. The CDR3 runs 15 residues.

This clonotype was counted many times. This chain links TRBV5-1 with TRBJ1-6; TRBD1 matches 9 bases. The CDR3 is made up of 15 amino acids. V shed 7 bases, J shed 8 bases, and the junction held 10 bases outside the gene matches. CDR1 SGHRS and CDR2 YFSETQ come from the germline V gene. CDR3 coding DNA: TGCGCCAGCGGTGAACAGGGGGCAGGGGATTCACCCCTCCACTTT. Amino acid sequence: CASGEQGAGDSPLHF.

The chain has TRBV24-1 and TRBJ2-2; D not certain. V was pared by 4 bases and J by 3 bases, with 8 bases between. This CDR3 is 14 amino acids long. Germline values: CDR1 KGHDR, CDR2 SFDVKD. In DNA form, the CDR3 reads TGTGCCACCAGTGACCCCGGAGACACCGGGGAGCTGTTTTTT. Residues: CATSDPGDTGELFF.

This sequence joins TRBV9 and TRBJ2-7; D remains ambiguous. This CDR3 spans 15 amino acids. The ends were cut back, 4 bases at V and 0 bases at J, with 14 bases in the middle. The germline V gene encodes CDR1 SGDLS and CDR2 YYNGEE. The DNA for the CDR3 is TGTGCCAGCAGCCCACGACCTAGGGTCTCCTACGAGCAGTACGTC. Translating gives CASSPRPRVSYEQYV.

The rearrangement links TRBV10-3 to TRBJ2-2, with TRBD1 identical over 8 bases. This CDR3 is built from 16 residues. Trimming took 7 bases from V and 3 from J; bases not matched to a gene: 10. CDR1 is ENHRY, CDR2 SYGVKD, per germline. The CDR3, as DNA: TGTGCCATCACCCCCGGACAGGGCGAATACACCGGGGAGCTGTTTTTT. It translates to CAITPGQGEYTGELFF.

This clonotype was picked up many times. This chain links TRBV7-8 with TRBJ2-1, with D perhaps given as TRBD1 or TRBD2 (6 bases each). The length of the CDR3 is 15 residues. Germline V gene sequence: CDR1 SGHVS, CDR2 FQNEAQ. V was shortened by 7 bases and J by 6 bases, with 19 bases between the two germline ends. The CDR3 bases are TGTGCCAGCACCAACCGGGGGCCTAGGGCCAATGAGCAGTTCTTC. Translation: CASTNRGPRANEQFF. Full variable domain (rest looked up from reference TRBV7-8 and TRBJ2-1): GAGVSQSPRYKVAKRGQDVALRCDPISGHVSLFWYQQALGQGPEFLTYFQNEAQLDKSGLPSDRFFAERPEGSVSTLKIQRTQQEDSAVYLCASTNRGPRANEQFFGPGTRLTVL.